These 15 T cell receptor beta chains were all obtained from the same sample, sequenced in a study of blood T cell repertoires in COVID-19. Produced via immunoSEQ multiplex PCR; TCRdb's table is partial and in-frame only. The sample lists roughly 250,000 clones, 65% to 85% occurring once. Sequencing was performed on peripheral blood. These receptors were collected from a person between 65 and 79 years old with COVID-19, enrolled during active disease.

This clone appeared a few times. The rearrangement uses TRBV28 and TRBJ2-5; 10 nucleotides line up with TRBD2. Germline CDR1 MDHEN, CDR2 SYDVKM. Trimming cost V 7 bases and J 2 bases; bases outside gene matches: 13. This CDR3 spans 17 amino acids. The CDR3 DNA follows: TGTGCCAGCACCAAATGGGGGTCAGCGGGAGGGCAAGAGACCCAGTACTTC. Its protein product is CASTKWGSAGGQETQYF.

The V and J genes are TRBV27 and TRBJ1-4, with D possibly being TRBD1 (5 bases). Trimming took off 0 bases at V and 8 bases at J, with 13 bases between the two ends. Germline CDR1 is MNHEY and CDR2 is SMNVEV (reference sequence). The CDR3 has 15 amino acids. CDR3 sequence reads: CASSLSKAGREKLFF. Here the CDR3 DNA reads TGTGCCAGCAGTTTATCTAAAGCAGGGAGGGAAAAACTGTTTTTT.

The chain combines TRBV18 with TRBJ2-7, with D uncertain. CDR1 and CDR2 from the germline V gene are KGHSH and LQKENI. The CDR3 covers 15 residues. Trimming took 3 bases from V and 0 from J, leaving 12 bases between them. CDR3 nucleotides: TGTGCCAGCTCACCGGAGACCCCGAGCTCCTACGAGCAGTACTTC. Translating gives CASSPETPSSYEQYF.

The rearrangement joins TRBV23-1 to TRBJ2-7; TRBD2 aligns across 8 bases. TRBV23-1 has ORF status, its function being uncertain. The CDR3 length is 16 residues. V trimming: 3 bases; J trimming: 5 bases; junction bases outside the gene matches: 12. The CDR3 coding sequence is TGCGCCAGCAGTCACCCCGCCGAGCGGGAGTACGACGAGCAGTACTTC. This codes for CASSHPAEREYDEQYF.

The chain uses TRBV6-1 and TRBJ1-3, with D possibly matching TRBD1 (5 bases). V was shortened by 1 base and J by 0 bases, with 13 bases between the two germline ends. Germline lookup yields CDR1 MNHNS and CDR2 SASEGT. This CDR3 has 17 amino acids. The CDR3 reads CASSEGKAGTSGNTIYF. The CDR3 DNA sequence: TGTGCCAGCAGTGAAGGTAAAGCGGGGACCTCTGGAAACACCATATATTTT.

The chain combines TRBV7-9 with TRBJ1-3; tentatively, D is TRBD1 (5 bases). Germline V gene data show CDR1 as SEHNR and CDR2 as FQNEAQ (reference sequence). The CDR3 spans 14 residues. V lost 4 bases to trimming and J lost 8 bases, with 15 bases between them. CDR3 sequence: CASSSHRSMYTIYF. Written as DNA, the CDR3 is TGTGCCAGCAGCTCTCACAGGTCGATGTACACCATATATTTT.

The chain has TRBV7-2 and TRBJ2-5; 12 nucleotides line up with TRBD1. The CDR3 consists of 17 residues. J lost 2 bases, V lost 6 bases, and 10 bases had no gene match. The V gene's germline CDR1 is SGHTA and CDR2 FQGNSA. The CDR3 is CASSRDRGRGYQETQYF. DNA for the CDR3: TGTGCCAGCAGTCGGGACAGGGGGCGGGGATATCAAGAGACCCAGTACTTC.

The chain uses TRBV28 and TRBJ1-5; D ambiguous. CDR3 length equals 15 residues. CDR1 MDHEN and CDR2 SYDVKM come from the germline V gene. Trimming took off 0 bases at V and 6 bases at J, with 12 bases between the two ends. DNA for the CDR3: TGTGCCAGCAGTTTATGGCGGGGTGGTAGTCAGCCCCAGCATTTT. It yields the protein CASSLWRGGSQPQHF.

The chain is built from TRBV6-5 and TRBJ2-7; 7 bases fit TRBD2. Per germline, CDR1 MNHEY and CDR2 SVGAGI. The CDR3 contains 14 residues. With V trimmed by 5 bases and J by 3 bases, 7 bases remained unmatched. The CDR3 loop is CASSPGLVSYEQYF. In DNA form, the CDR3 reads TGTGCCAGCAGTCCCGGACTAGTAAGCTACGAGCAGTACTTC.

This clone was found once. The chain carries TRBV7-9 and TRBJ1-6; D possibly corresponds to TRBD1 (5 bases). The CDR3 has 15 residues. The V gene lost 5 bases and the J gene lost 7 bases, with 15 bases spanning the gap. Germline V lookup: CDR1 SEHNR, CDR2 FQNEAQ (reference sequence). Here the CDR3 DNA reads TGTGCCAGCAGCCAGGAGGGGTCGGTGAATTCACCCCTCCACTTT. Translating gives CASSQEGSVNSPLHF. The full variable domain, rest sourced from reference TRBV7-9 and TRBJ1-6, is DTGVSQNPRHKITKRGQNVTFRCDPISEHNRLYWYRQTLGQGPEFLTYFQNEAQLEKSRLLSDRFSAERPKGSFSTLEIQRTEQGDSAMYLCASSQEGSVNSPLHFGNGTRLTVT.

V and J are TRBV30 and TRBJ2-7; a possible D gene is TRBD2 (5 bases). The CDR3 runs 14 residues. V was pared by 5 bases and J by 4 bases, with 18 bases between. From germline, CDR1 is GTSNPN and CDR2 SVGIG (reference sequence). CDR3 DNA: TGTGCCTGGCATACTAAAGGTGGGGAGTACGAGCAGTACTTC. This sequence encodes CAWHTKGGEYEQYF.

DNA for the CDR3: TGCGCCAGCAGCTTGGGACAGAGCTCTGGAAACACCATATATTTT. This encodes CASSLGQSSGNTIYF. The chain links TRBV5-1 to TRBJ1-3, with D possibly being TRBD1 (5 bases). This CDR3 spans 15 amino acids. Deletions cut 0 bases from V and 0 bases from J, with 7 bases between. Looked up from germline, CDR1 is SGHRS and CDR2 is YFSETQ. The complete variable domain, with remaining parts taken from reference TRBV5-1 and TRBJ1-3, reads KAGVTQTPRYLIKTRGQQVTLSCSPISGHRSVSWYQQTPGQGLQFLFEYFSETQRNKGNFPGRFSGRQFSNSRSEMNVSTLELGDSALYLCASSLGQSSGNTIYFGEGSWLTVV.

The rearrangement uses TRBV5-3 and TRBJ2-1, with 8 bases identical to TRBD1. TRBV5-3 is reported as an ORF; its role is uncertain. The CDR3 has 16 amino acids. The ends lost 4 bases at V and 6 bases at J; junction bases unmatched: 12. CDR3 protein: CARSPDDRGLPNEQFF. CDR3 coding DNA: TGTGCCAGAAGCCCTGATGACAGGGGACTCCCCAATGAGCAGTTCTTC.

The rearrangement joins TRBV7-5 to TRBJ2-7; the table names TRBD2, a call not compared with the DNA. TRBV7-5 is reported as a pseudogene. The CDR3 length is 18 residues. The CDR3 coding sequence is TGTGCCAGAGGACATCCCGGGACTAGCGGGAGGGCCGTCTACGAGCAGTACTTC. It encodes CARGHPGTSGRAVYEQYF.

The CDR3 loop reads CASSPRGSIITEAFF. DNA for the CDR3: TGTGCCAGCTCACCAAGAGGCAGCATAATCACTGAAGCTTTCTTT. The chain is built from TRBV18 and TRBJ1-1; no clear D. Trimming removed 2 bases from V and 4 bases from J, with 14 bases in between. Germline CDR1 KGHSH, CDR2 LQKENI. The CDR3 has 15 residues.